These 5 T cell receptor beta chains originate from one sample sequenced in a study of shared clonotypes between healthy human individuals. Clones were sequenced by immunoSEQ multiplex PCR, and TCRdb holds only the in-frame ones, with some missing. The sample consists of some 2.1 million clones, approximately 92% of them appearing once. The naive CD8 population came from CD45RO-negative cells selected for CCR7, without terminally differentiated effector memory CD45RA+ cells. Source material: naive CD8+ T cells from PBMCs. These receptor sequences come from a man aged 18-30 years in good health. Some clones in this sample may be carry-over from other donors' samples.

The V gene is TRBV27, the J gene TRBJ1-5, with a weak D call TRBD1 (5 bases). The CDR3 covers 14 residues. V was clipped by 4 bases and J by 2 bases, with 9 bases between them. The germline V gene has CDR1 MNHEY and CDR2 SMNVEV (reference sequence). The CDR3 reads CASSYDRRNQPQHF. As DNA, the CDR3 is TGTGCCAGCAGTTACGACAGACGCAATCAGCCCCAGCATTTT.

This chain's CDR3 is CASSVVASVPDTQYF. CDR3 bases: TGTGCCAGCAGCGTAGTAGCTAGCGTCCCAGATACGCAGTATTTT. The rearrangement joins TRBV9 to TRBJ2-3, with a weak D call TRBD2 (6 bases). The germline V gene encodes CDR1 SGDLS and CDR2 YYNGEE. Trimming left V 0 bases short and J 4 bases short, with 12 bases between. This CDR3 spans 15 amino acids.

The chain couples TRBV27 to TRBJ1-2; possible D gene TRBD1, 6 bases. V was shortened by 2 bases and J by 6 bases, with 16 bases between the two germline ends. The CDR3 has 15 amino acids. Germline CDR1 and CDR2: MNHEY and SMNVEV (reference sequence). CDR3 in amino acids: CASSLSSRGADGYTF. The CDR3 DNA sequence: TGTGCCAGCAGTTTAAGTAGTCGGGGGGCGGATGGCTACACCTTC.

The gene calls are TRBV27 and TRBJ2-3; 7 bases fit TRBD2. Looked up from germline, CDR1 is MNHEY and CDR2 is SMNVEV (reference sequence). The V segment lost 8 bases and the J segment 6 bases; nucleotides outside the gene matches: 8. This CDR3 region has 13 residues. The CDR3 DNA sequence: TGTGCCAGCGCATCCCTGGGGGGGGATACGCAGTATTTT. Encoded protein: CASASLGGDTQYF.

CDR3 nucleotide sequence: TGTGCCAGCAGTCTCGGGGTCGCAGGAACATACGAGCAGTACTTC. Its translation: CASSLGVAGTYEQYF. The J gene is TRBJ2-7, the V gene TRBV27; D might be TRBD2 (5 bases). The V end lost 5 bases, the J end lost 4 bases, and 18 bases lay between the germline ends. The CDR3 has 15 residues. CDR1 and CDR2 from the germline V gene are MNHEY and SMNVEV (reference sequence).